A single sample gave rise to the 30 T cell receptor beta chains below, sequenced in a study of T-cell reconstitution after alpha-beta-depleted transplantation in children. TCRbeta library construction was performed incorporating unique molecular identifiers. Using its own MiXCR run on the PCR reads, TCRdb lists one record per CDR3 protein. The data hold around 410,000 distinct CDR3 sequences, with roughly 11% observed a single time. The sample consisted of PBMCs from the stem cell graft donor, taken from the stem cell graft. The source of these receptors is a human donor who donated a stem cell graft to a child with acute myeloid leukemia.

This clonotype has more than one count but fewer than ten. The V gene is TRBV29-1, the J gene TRBJ1-1; possible D gene TRBD1, 5 bases. Trimming left V 4 bases short and J 0 bases short, with 15 bases between. Germline V CDR1 and CDR2: SQVTM, ANQGSEA. The length of the CDR3 is 15 residues. Here the CDR3 reads CSVALRGAMNTEAFF. The CDR3 DNA reads as TGCAGCGTTGCCCTGCGGGGCGCCATGAACACTGAAGCTTTCTTT.

The chain couples TRBV7-2 to TRBJ1-1, with D possibly TRBD1 on 6 matching bases. The V gene lost 1 base and the J gene lost 11 bases, with 8 bases spanning the gap. CDR3 length: 11 amino acids. CDR1 is SGHTA, CDR2 FQGNSA, per germline. The CDR3 DNA reads as TGTGCCAGCAGCTTAGAGGGGGACGCTTTCTTT. It specifies CASSLEGDAFF.

This clonotype was counted only a few times. The chain combines TRBV20-1 with TRBJ2-7; 11 bases agree with TRBD2. Germline CDR1 DFQATT, CDR2 SNEGSKA (reference sequence). V dropped 0 bases and J dropped 0; count of bases not matched to a gene: 4. The length of the CDR3 is 16 residues. The CDR3 loop is CSARDPGLADSYEQYF. The CDR3 bases are TGCAGTGCTAGAGACCCGGGACTAGCGGACTCCTACGAGCAGTACTTC.

The table lists this clonotype with a few counts. The chain employs TRBV5-1 and TRBJ2-3; TRBD2 agrees at 12 bases. The V gene end was trimmed by 4 bases and the J gene end by 4 bases; junction bases not matched to a gene: 7. Per germline, CDR1 SGHRS and CDR2 YFSETQ. This CDR3 region has 16 residues. CDR3: CASSVSSGGASDTQYF. As DNA, the CDR3 is TGCGCCAGCAGCGTATCTAGCGGGGGGGCTTCAGATACGCAGTATTTT.

The chain carries TRBV6-2 or TRBV6-3 and TRBJ2-1, with 7 nucleotides matching TRBD1. The CDR3 contains 16 residues. Germline V gene lookup returns CDR1 MNHEY and CDR2 SVGEGT. The junction had 14 bases not matched to a gene; V was cut back by 6 bases and J by 6 bases. In DNA, the CDR3 is TGTGCCAGCAGGGAGCTGCTCCGGGACAGCCTCAATGAGCAGTTCTTC. As protein: CASRELLRDSLNEQFF.

The chain uses TRBV20-1 and TRBJ1-2; D unresolved. In germline, CDR1 is DFQATT, CDR2 SNEGSKA (reference sequence). V dropped 2 bases and J dropped 5 bases, with 12 bases sitting between them. The CDR3 has 13 amino acids. Here the CDR3 reads CSARRQLGYGYTF. The DNA for the CDR3 is TGCAGTGCTAGACGTCAGTTAGGGTATGGCTACACCTTC.

This clonotype has ten or more counts. This sequence joins TRBV15 and TRBJ2-3; TRBD2 is a possible D gene (5 bases). CDR3 length equals 15 residues. V lost 4 bases and J lost 5, with 16 bases in between. CDR1 is LNHNV, CDR2 YYDKDF, per germline (reference sequence). The CDR3 coding sequence is TGTGCCACCAGCATCCCCGGGAAATGGGTAGATACGCAGTATTTT. As protein: CATSIPGKWVDTQYF.

This clonotype appeared a few times. The J gene is TRBJ2-3, the V gene TRBV20-1, with 9 positions matching TRBD2. Germline V gene sequence: CDR1 DFQATT, CDR2 SNEGSKA (reference sequence). The J segment lost 6 bases and the V segment lost 2 bases, leaving 6 bases of the junction unmatched. The CDR3 consists of 14 residues. The CDR3 loop is CSARNLAGSDTQYF. CDR3 bases: TGCAGTGCTAGAAATCTAGCGGGAAGTGATACGCAGTATTTT.

The V call is TRBV5-1, the J call TRBJ2-7; 9 bases fit TRBD1. Germline V gives CDR1 SGHRS, CDR2 YFSETQ. With V trimmed by 4 bases and J by 7 bases, 6 bases remained unmatched. This CDR3 spans 13 amino acids. CDR3 loop: CASSKGQGWEQYF. CDR3 bases: TGCGCCAGCAGCAAAGGACAGGGGTGGGAGCAGTACTTC. The full variable domain, rest sourced from reference TRBV5-1 and TRBJ2-7, is KAGVTQTPRYLIKTRGQQVTLSCSPISGHRSVSWYQQTPGQGLQFLFEYFSETQRNKGNFPGRFSGRQFSNSRSEMNVSTLELGDSALYLCASSKGQGWEQYFGPGTRLTVT.

The CDR3 DNA follows: TGTGCCAGCAGCTTAGAAGCTCGGGTCCTGTTGTCATCTACGCAGTATTTT. This translates into CASSLEARVLLSSTQYF. V gene TRBV11-2 combines with J gene TRBJ2-3; D gene unclear. The V end lost 0 bases, the J end lost 8 bases, and 21 bases lay between the germline ends. The CDR3 consists of 17 residues. Germline V gene sequence: CDR1 SGHAT, CDR2 FQNNGV.

This clonotype was found a few times. The chain uses TRBV12-3 or TRBV12-4 and TRBJ2-4, with TRBD1 matching 10 bases. The CDR3 covers 14 residues. Losses at the gene ends were 6 bases for V and 7 bases for J; bases not matched to a gene: 6. CDR3 nucleotide sequence: TGTGCCAGCAGCATACCGGGACAGGGGAACATTCAGTACTTC. As protein: CASSIPGQGNIQYF.

This clonotype was detected many times. The J gene is TRBJ1-3, the V gene TRBV12-3 or TRBV12-4; 7 bases agree with TRBD1. Trimming cost V 3 bases and J 6 bases; bases outside gene matches: 5. The CDR3 spans 14 residues. The CDR3 DNA reads TGTGCCAGCAGTTTTGACAGGGCTGTAAACACCATATATTTT. Residues: CASSFDRAVNTIYF.

The table lists this clonotype with a few counts. The chain has TRBV20-1 and TRBJ2-5; TRBD2 agrees at 7 bases. Trimming at V came to 5 bases and at J to 4 bases, leaving 7 bases not matched to a gene. Per the germline V gene, CDR1 is DFQATT and CDR2 is SNEGSKA (reference sequence). CDR3 length: 13 residues. CDR3 amino acids: CSADGDYLETQYF. The CDR3 DNA follows: TGCAGTGCTGATGGGGACTACTTAGAGACCCAGTACTTC.

This chain uses TRBV20-1 with TRBJ2-7; the D gene is possibly TRBD2 (6 bases). Per the germline V gene, CDR1 is DFQATT and CDR2 is SNEGSKA (reference sequence). V gave up 3 bases and J gave up 3 bases, with 18 bases separating them. The CDR3 runs to 15 residues. The CDR3 spells CSASPSTPEGYEQYF. The CDR3 DNA is TGCAGTGCTAGCCCTAGCACCCCGGAGGGCTACGAGCAGTACTTC.

This clonotype was recorded many times. The chain couples TRBV20-1 to TRBJ1-4; D uncertain. The CDR3 length is 14 residues. V gave up 6 bases and J gave up 2 bases, with 13 bases separating them. The V gene's germline CDR1 is DFQATT and CDR2 SNEGSKA (reference sequence). Here the CDR3 DNA reads TGCAGTGCGATTCTGGGTTTGACTAATGAAAAACTGTTTTTT. Translation gives CSAILGLTNEKLFF.

V and J are TRBV20-1 and TRBJ2-3; D tentatively reads TRBD1 or TRBD2 (6 bases each). CDR1 DFQATT and CDR2 SNEGSKA come from the germline V gene (reference sequence). Trimming took off 4 bases at V and 2 bases at J, with 19 bases between the two ends. The CDR3 loop spans 16 amino acids. CDR3 bases: TGCAGTGCTACCAGGGGTAGCGGAGAGACCACAGATACGCAGTATTTT. This translates into CSATRGSGETTDTQYF.

This clonotype occurred a few times. V usage is TRBV6-4 and J usage is TRBJ2-2; 7 bases are a match to TRBD2. CDR1 and CDR2 from the germline V gene are MRHNA and SNTAGT. Unmatched junction bases numbered 4, after V lost 6 bases and J lost 3 bases. The CDR3 length is 14 residues. This CDR3 is CASSAGEDTGELFF. The CDR3 DNA reads TGTGCCAGCAGCGCGGGGGAAGACACCGGGGAGCTGTTTTTT.

This clonotype was seen many times. The chain links TRBV6-6 to TRBJ1-1; maybe TRBD1 (5 bases). Germline V gene sequence: CDR1 MNHNY, CDR2 SVGAGI (reference sequence). This CDR3 contains 14 residues. V lost 7 bases to trimming and J lost 3 bases, with 15 bases between them. In DNA, the CDR3 is TGTGCCAGCATTTTTTTGGGGCGCGACACTGAAGCTTTCTTT. It is translated as CASIFLGRDTEAFF.

This clonotype was detected a few times. The J gene is TRBJ2-2, the V gene TRBV4-3, with TRBD1 matching 11 bases. This CDR3 contains 19 residues. V lost 0 bases and J lost 4; bases outside the gene matches: 10. Germline V gives CDR1 LGHNA, CDR2 YSLEER. DNA of the CDR3: TGCGCCAGCAGCCAAGATCCAGGGACAGGGGGGATCGGCACCGGGGAGCTGTTTTTT. Protein product: CASSQDPGTGGIGTGELFF.

This clonotype showed up many times. The chain uses TRBV6-1 and TRBJ2-3, with D tentatively TRBD1 (6 bases). Germline V gene data show CDR1 as MNHNS and CDR2 as SASEGT. This CDR3 spans 14 amino acids. The ends were cut back, 6 bases at V and 0 bases at J, with 10 bases in the middle. CDR3 nucleotides: TGTGCCAGCAGGAGGGGGACAAGCACAGATACGCAGTATTTT. This encodes CASRRGTSTDTQYF.

Here the CDR3 reads CSARGQAGGVRTDTQYF. In DNA, the CDR3 is TGCAGTGCCCGGGGACAAGCGGGGGGTGTTCGCACAGATACGCAGTATTTT. The V and J genes are TRBV20-1 and TRBJ2-3; TRBD2 matches 9 bases. Germline assignment: CDR1 DFQATT and CDR2 SNEGSKA (reference sequence). The V gene end was trimmed by 6 bases and the J gene end by 1 base; junction bases not matched to a gene: 14. This CDR3 spans 17 amino acids.

This chain uses TRBV19 with TRBJ1-2; D is unclear. Germline loops: CDR1 LNHDA, CDR2 SQIVND (reference sequence). CDR3 length: 14 amino acids. V lost 6 bases to trimming and J lost 9 bases, with 20 bases between them. For the CDR3, the DNA is TGTGCCAGTAGGGTGGTTGGAGATCGAAATAGCTACACCTTC. It yields the protein CASRVVGDRNSYTF. The variable domain in full, completed from reference TRBV19 and TRBJ1-2, reads DGGITQSPKYLFRKEGQNVTLSCEQNLNHDAMYWYRQDPGQGLRLIYYSQIVNDFQKGDIAEGYSVSREKKESFPLTVTSAQKNPTAFYLCASRVVGDRNSYTFGSGTRLTVV.

V and J are TRBV20-1 and TRBJ2-3, with 7 positions matching TRBD2. Germline-derived CDR1 and CDR2 are DFQATT and SNEGSKA (reference sequence). The CDR3 extends over 13 amino acids. Germline trimming cut 7 bases from V and 3 bases from J; bases unmatched to any gene: 7. CDR3 protein: CSVILAVTDTQYF. The CDR3 DNA reads as TGCAGTGTGATTCTAGCGGTGACAGATACGCAGTATTTT.

CDR3 protein: CASSPNWGGQNTEAFF. The CDR3 DNA follows: TGTGCCAGCTCACCAAATTGGGGGGGACAGAACACTGAAGCTTTCTTT. The chain is built from TRBV18 and TRBJ1-1, with D perhaps matching TRBD1 (6 bases). Trimming shortened V by 2 bases and J by 1 base, and 14 bases separated the two germline ends. The CDR3 sequence is 16 residues long. The V gene's germline CDR1 is KGHSH and CDR2 LQKENI.

Points on this clonotype: Mismatch with germline at one junction end may stem from a read error. V gene TRBV20-1 combines with J gene TRBJ2-1, with D possibly called TRBD1 or TRBD2 (5 bases each). CDR1 and CDR2 (germline): DFQATT, SNEGSKA (reference sequence). The CDR3 loop spans 16 amino acids. CDR3 DNA sequence: TGCTGTGCTAGCCTGAGCACAGGAAATACCTACAATGAGCAGTTCTTC. Translated, it gives CCASLSTGNTYNEQFF.

The chain links TRBV12-3 or TRBV12-4 to TRBJ2-5; 10 bases map to TRBD1. The CDR3 is 14 residues long. Trimming cost V 5 bases and J 4 bases; bases outside gene matches: 4. DNA of the CDR3: TGTGCCAGCAGTACTCGGACAGGGGGAGAGACCCAGTACTTC. This translates into CASSTRTGGETQYF.

The J gene is TRBJ1-5, the V gene TRBV5-1; 7 nucleotides match TRBD1. Germline trimming cut 5 bases from V and 2 bases from J; bases unmatched to any gene: 7. This CDR3 is built from 15 residues. CDR1 and CDR2 from the germline V gene are SGHRS and YFSETQ. The CDR3 loop reads CASRQGISGNQPQHF. For the CDR3, the DNA is TGCGCCAGCAGACAGGGGATAAGTGGCAATCAGCCCCAGCATTTT.

There are many counts of this clonotype. The gene calls are TRBV29-1 and TRBJ2-1; D might be TRBD2 (6 bases). There are 14 residues in the CDR3. V lost 8 bases to trimming and J lost 12 bases, with 26 bases between them. Germline-derived CDR1 and CDR2 are SQVTM and ANQGSEA. The CDR3: CSQRVRTPEGLQFF. DNA for the CDR3: TGCAGCCAACGAGTCAGGACACCGGAGGGTTTGCAGTTCTTC.

The table lists this clonotype with a few counts. The chain combines TRBV12-5 with TRBJ1-5, with 7 bases that match TRBD1. With V trimmed by 5 bases and J by 3 bases, 7 bases remained unmatched. The length of the CDR3 is 15 residues. In germline, CDR1 is LGHNT, CDR2 FRNRAP. CDR3 in DNA: TGTGCTAGTGGTCTAGAACAGGGGTCCAATCAGCCCCAGCATTTT. Its translation: CASGLEQGSNQPQHF.

This rearrangement joins TRBV6-2 or TRBV6-3 to TRBJ2-5; TRBD2 matches 7 bases. V was clipped by 2 bases and J by 1 base; unmatched bases: 1. Per germline, CDR1 MNHEY and CDR2 SVGEGT. The CDR3 length is 14 residues. This chain's CDR3 is CASSYAGVQETQYF. The CDR3 DNA is TGTGCCAGCAGTTACGCGGGAGTCCAAGAGACCCAGTACTTC.